The 20 T cell receptor beta chains given below trace back to one sample, sequenced in a study of blood T cell repertoires in COVID-19. Some clones are missing from TCRdb's copy, which holds only in-frame ones; the method was immunoSEQ multiplex PCR. In the table there are about 210,000 clones, approximately 80% of which are singletons. The sequenced sample was PBMCs or T cells enriched from blood (not recorded which). Receptors originate from a woman between 45 and 65 years old with acute COVID-19.

V and J are TRBV6-5 and TRBJ1-4; no definite D call. The CDR3 runs to 14 residues. Germline V CDR1 and CDR2: MNHEY, SVGAGI. V lost 6 bases to trimming and J lost 4 bases, with 12 bases between them. The CDR3 nucleotides are TGTGCCAGCAGGCAGACGGGGATTAATGAAAAACTGTTTTTT. Translation gives CASRQTGINEKLFF.

The gene calls are TRBV7-2 and TRBJ2-3, with D tentatively TRBD2 (5 bases). Trimming took off 2 bases at V and 6 bases at J, with 9 bases between the two ends. Germline CDR1 reads SGHTA; CDR2 reads FQGNSA. The CDR3 covers 13 residues. This chain's CDR3 is CASSLRGGDTQYF. Here the CDR3 DNA reads TGTGCCAGCAGCTTACGGGGTGGGGATACGCAGTATTTT.

This chain links TRBV7-2 with TRBJ2-2; 9 bases fit TRBD2. The J segment lost 5 bases and the V segment lost 4 bases, leaving 5 bases of the junction unmatched. The CDR3 has 15 amino acids. The germline V gene has CDR1 SGHTA and CDR2 FQGNSA. The CDR3 DNA reads TGTGCCAGCAGCTCATCTAGCGGGAAGACCGGGGAGCTGTTTTTT. Protein: CASSSSSGKTGELFF.

The V and J genes are TRBV6-5 and TRBJ1-4; 9 nucleotides match TRBD1. Trimming at V came to 5 bases and at J to 6 bases, leaving 4 bases not matched to a gene. This CDR3 region has 14 residues. The germline V gene encodes CDR1 MNHEY and CDR2 SVGAGI. The CDR3 protein is CASSTRTGDEKLFF. The CDR3 DNA is TGTGCCAGCAGTACCCGGACAGGGGATGAAAAACTGTTTTTT.

This chain joins TRBV4-2 and TRBJ1-4; 12 bases agree with TRBD1. The CDR3 consists of 18 residues. Germline lookup yields CDR1 LGHNA and CDR2 YNFKEQ. V was clipped by 1 base and J by 6 bases; unmatched bases: 9. CDR3 in DNA: TGTGCCAGCAGCCAAGGTCCCGGGACAGGGGGCGCCGATGAAAAACTGTTTTTT. Its translation: CASSQGPGTGGADEKLFF.

This rearrangement joins TRBV9 to TRBJ1-6; TRBD1 is a possible D gene (6 bases). This CDR3 is built from 16 residues. The germline V gene has CDR1 SGDLS and CDR2 YYNGEE. Trimming left V 3 bases short and J 6 bases short, with 16 bases between. The CDR3 DNA follows: TGTGCCAGCAGCGGGGTCGCCCAGGGGTTTAATTCACCCCTCCACTTT. This gives the protein CASSGVAQGFNSPLHF.

The chain combines TRBV28 with TRBJ2-3; TRBD1 might be the D (6 bases). CDR1 MDHEN and CDR2 SYDVKM come from the germline V gene. The CDR3 covers 13 residues. The ends were cut back, 3 bases at V and 3 bases at J, with 7 bases in the middle. CDR3 sequence reads: CASSFTGTDTQYF. The CDR3 DNA follows: TGTGCCAGCAGTTTCACAGGGACAGATACGCAGTATTTT.

The chain recombines TRBV15 with TRBJ2-7; weak D call: TRBD2 (7 bases). V was cut by 1 base and J by 2 bases, with 15 bases left in between. CDR3 size: 16 residues. Germline V gene data show CDR1 as LNHNV and CDR2 as YYDKDF (reference sequence). The CDR3 nucleotides are TGTGCCACCAGCAGAGCCGGGGGGCGAACCCCCTACGAGCAGTACTTC. Protein sequence: CATSRAGGRTPYEQYF.

This clone was counted once. This chain connects TRBV30 to TRBJ2-5; the match to TRBD2 covers 9 bases. Looked up from germline, CDR1 is GTSNPN and CDR2 is SVGIG (reference sequence). This CDR3 spans 14 amino acids. The trim removed 2 bases at V and 1 base at J, leaving 2 bases unmatched. The CDR3 region has the DNA TGTGCCTGGAGTAGCGGGGGGCCCCAAGAGACCCAGTACTTC. The encoded protein is CAWSSGGPQETQYF.

This chain connects TRBV4-1 to TRBJ2-5; TRBD1 matches at 7 bases. J gave up 1 base and V 0 bases, and 5 bases lay outside the gene matches. This CDR3 spans 16 amino acids. Looked up from germline, CDR1 is MGHRA and CDR2 is YSYEKL. The CDR3 here is CASSQDGTGAQETQYF. The CDR3 DNA reads TGCGCCAGCAGCCAAGATGGTACAGGGGCCCAAGAGACCCAGTACTTC.

There are a few counts of this clone. The chain recombines TRBV6-5 with TRBJ1-2; D is unclear. The germline V gene encodes CDR1 MNHEY and CDR2 SVGAGI. V dropped 7 bases and J dropped 0 bases, with 6 bases sitting between them. This CDR3 is 12 amino acids long. The CDR3 region has the DNA TGTGCCAGCAAGGCGGCTAACTATGGCTACACCTTC. It is translated as CASKAANYGYTF.

The V call is TRBV29-1, the J call TRBJ1-1, with D maybe TRBD1 (6 bases). The V gene lost 7 bases and the J gene lost 1 base, with 16 bases spanning the gap. The V gene's germline CDR1 is SQVTM and CDR2 ANQGSEA. The CDR3 length is 14 residues. The CDR3: CSASPDRPNTEAFF. CDR3 in DNA: TGCAGCGCCAGCCCGGACAGACCGAACACTGAAGCTTTCTTT.

The J gene is TRBJ1-5, the V gene TRBV20-1; D remains unclear. Trimming took 3 bases from V and 6 from J, leaving 12 bases between them. Germline lookup yields CDR1 DFQATT and CDR2 SNEGSKA (reference sequence). This CDR3 has 13 residues. The CDR3 nucleotides are TGCAGTGCTAGTTGGCAGGTGGGTCAGCCCCAGCATTTT. This codes for CSASWQVGQPQHF.

The chain has TRBV27 and TRBJ1-4, with D hard to call. Germline V gene data show CDR1 as MNHEY and CDR2 as SMNVEV (reference sequence). This CDR3 spans 13 amino acids. Trimming took off 6 bases at V and 1 base at J, with 6 bases between the two ends. CDR3: CASSGLTNEKLFF. CDR3 bases: TGTGCCAGCAGCGGGTTAACTAATGAAAAACTGTTTTTT.

The chain uses TRBV25-1 and TRBJ1-3, with a tentative D call TRBD1 (5 bases). CDR1 is MGHDK and CDR2 is SYGVNS in the germline V gene. The CDR3 sequence is 14 residues long. Deletions cut 5 bases from V and 1 base from J, with 9 bases between. In DNA form, the CDR3 reads TGTGCCAGCAGTAGGGGAGGATCTGGAAACACCATATATTTT. Its translation is CASSRGGSGNTIYF.

The chain recombines TRBV6-2 or TRBV6-3 with TRBJ2-1, with TRBD2 matching 7 bases. Losses at the gene ends were 5 bases for V and 3 bases for J; bases not matched to a gene: 13. This CDR3 has 17 residues. Germline-derived CDR1 and CDR2 are MNHEY and SVGEGT. The DNA for the CDR3 is TGTGCCAGCAGTCTAAAACCGGGACTATCCAACTACAATGAGCAGTTCTTC. This gives the protein CASSLKPGLSNYNEQFF.

This clone was recorded once. The J gene is TRBJ1-2, the V gene TRBV19, with 9 bases that match TRBD1. V was clipped by 4 bases and J by 8 bases; unmatched bases: 5. This CDR3 comprises 13 residues. Per the germline V gene, CDR1 is LNHDA and CDR2 is SQIVND (reference sequence). The CDR3 DNA is TGTGCCAGTAGTACCGGGACAGGGAACGGCTACACCTTC. Its protein is CASSTGTGNGYTF.

The V and J genes are TRBV6-4 and TRBJ1-2, with D tentatively TRBD1 (6 bases). The CDR3 runs 13 residues. The V gene lost 3 bases and the J gene lost 7 bases, with 12 bases spanning the gap. Germline CDR1 and CDR2: MRHNA and SNTAGT. CDR3 in DNA: TGTGCCAGCAGTGAGTCAGGGGAGACTGGCTACACCTTC. It specifies CASSESGETGYTF.

This clone was counted a single time. This chain links TRBV18 with TRBJ2-7; D perhaps matches TRBD1 (6 bases). Germline loops: CDR1 KGHSH, CDR2 LQKENI. V lost 4 bases to trimming and J lost 6 bases, with 22 bases between them. The CDR3 is made up of 16 amino acids. In nucleotides, the CDR3 is TGTGCCAGCTCACGTAGCCCGATGACAGGAAAGATCGAGCAGTACTTC. The encoded protein is CASSRSPMTGKIEQYF.

The chain links TRBV21-1 to TRBJ2-3; TRBD2, the table's D call, lacks a check against the DNA. TRBV21-1 is classified as a pseudogene. The CDR3 extends over 17 amino acids. Written as DNA, the CDR3 is TGTGCCAGCAGCAAAGAGGAGAACGGGGTTTGCACAGATACGCAGTATTTT. It specifies CASSKEENGVCTDTQYF.